What follows are 3 T cell receptor beta chains derived from one specimen sequenced in a study of post-analysis software for immune sequencing data. Study outcomes and limitations: Patients carried a few TRBV segments more frequently than controls did, and TRBV5-6, TRBV5-1 and TRBV20-1 were among them.

These receptors lack a known antigen. Built from TCR beta cDNA, the libraries had unique molecular identifiers in them. Each CDR3 protein gets one entry after TCRdb re-called the PCR reads with MiXCR. In the table there are more than 500,000 distinct CDR3 sequences, roughly 34% of which are singletons. Sequencing was performed on blood. The receptors were sampled from a girl aged 2-17 years with multiple sclerosis.

This clonotype appeared a few times. The gene calls are TRBV20-1 and TRBJ2-1; D is perhaps TRBD1 (6 bases). The CDR3 runs 14 residues. In germline, CDR1 is DFQATT, CDR2 SNEGSKA (reference sequence). Trimming shortened V by 3 bases and J by 1 base, and 10 bases separated the two germline ends. The CDR3 DNA reads TGCAGTGCTAGTGGGGGCTCTTCCTACAATGAGCAGTTCTTC. This encodes CSASGGSSYNEQFF.

This clonotype was detected only a few times. This chain uses TRBV12-3 or TRBV12-4 with TRBJ2-3, with 12 bases aligning to TRBD2. V was pared by 4 bases and J by 2 bases, with 7 bases of the junction left unmatched. The length of the CDR3 is 17 residues. In DNA, the CDR3 is TGTGCCAGCAGTTCCCGGACTAGCGGGGAGTACACAGATACGCAGTATTTT. Translation: CASSSRTSGEYTDTQYF.

This clonotype was seen a few times. V and J are TRBV5-1 and TRBJ2-7, with D possibly being TRBD2 (5 bases). This CDR3 spans 13 amino acids. The germline V gene encodes CDR1 SGHRS and CDR2 YFSETQ. The ends were cut back, 0 bases at V and 6 bases at J, with 10 bases in the middle. The CDR3: CASSLAGLSEQYF. The CDR3 nucleotides read TGCGCCAGCAGCTTGGCCGGACTCTCCGAGCAGTACTTC.